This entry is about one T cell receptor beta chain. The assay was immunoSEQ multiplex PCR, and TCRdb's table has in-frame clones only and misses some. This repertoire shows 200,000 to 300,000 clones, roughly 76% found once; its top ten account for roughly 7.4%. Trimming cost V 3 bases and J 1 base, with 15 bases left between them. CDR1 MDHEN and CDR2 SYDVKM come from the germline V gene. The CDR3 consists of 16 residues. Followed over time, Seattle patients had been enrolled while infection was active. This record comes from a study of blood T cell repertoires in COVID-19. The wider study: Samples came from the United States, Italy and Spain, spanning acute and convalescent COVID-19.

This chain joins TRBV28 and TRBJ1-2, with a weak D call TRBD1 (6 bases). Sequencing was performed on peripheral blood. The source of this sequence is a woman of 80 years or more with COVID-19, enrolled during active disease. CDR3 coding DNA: TGTGCCAGCAGTTTCCCCGGGGAGGGGGATAACTATGGCTACACCTTC. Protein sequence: CASSFPGEGDNYGYTF.